These T cell receptor beta chains were read from a single sample in a study of shared clonotypes between healthy human individuals. Data came from immunoSEQ multiplex PCR; TCRdb stores just in-frame clones and leaves some out. The sample comprises some 360,000 clones, about 70% of which are singletons, and about 10% rests with the top ten. Source material: memory CD4+ T cells sorted from blood. The receptors originated from a man under 40 in good health. Each CDR3 is given with its conserved first and last residue. Each record gives: clone size, D gene, J gene, V gene, CDR3 protein, CDR3 DNA. D genes are given only for firm matches. The size of a clone is reported for some rows only, either as once, few or many, or as a class for expanded clones.

size: few; D: TRBD2; J: TRBJ2-7; V: TRBV28; CDR3: CASGSGGYEQYF; DNA: TGTGCCAGCGGCTCGGGGGGATACGAGCAGTACTTC
size: few; D: TRBD1; J: TRBJ1-2; V: TRBV7-8; CDR3: CASSSSSGQGNGYTF; DNA: TGTGCCAGCAGCTCTAGTAGCGGACAGGGCAATGGCTACACCTTC
size: .; D: TRBD1; J: TRBJ2-7; V: TRBV10-2; CDR3: CASISDRGYEQYF; DNA: TGCGCCAGCATCTCGGACAGGGGATACGAGCAGTACTTC
size: .; D: .; J: TRBJ1-1; V: TRBV7-8; CDR3: CASSLGRLNTEAFF; DNA: TGTGCCAGCAGCTTAGGTCGCCTAAACACTGAAGCTTTCTTT
size: .; D: TRBD1; J: TRBJ2-1; V: TRBV7-9; CDR3: CASSLHGTGYNEQFF; DNA: TGTGCCAGCAGCCTACACGGGACAGGGTACAATGAGCAGTTCTTC
size: .; D: .; J: TRBJ2-1; V: TRBV5-6; CDR3: CASSVLERAKFF; DNA: TGTGCCAGCAGCGTACTAGAGAGGGCAAAGTTCTTC
size: .; D: .; J: TRBJ1-5; V: TRBV5-6; CDR3: CASSLMRDQPQHF; DNA: TGTGCCAGCAGCTTGATGAGGGATCAGCCCCAGCATTTT
size: .; D: .; J: TRBJ1-2; V: TRBV11-2; CDR3: CASSSPSKPFSGYTF; DNA: TGTGCCAGCAGCTCACCGTCAAAGCCCTTCTCTGGCTACACCTTC
size: few; D: .; J: TRBJ2-1; V: TRBV28; CDR3: CASTIDGVGVNEQFF; DNA: TGTGCCAGCACCATTGATGGGGTGGGGGTCAATGAGCAGTTCTTC
size: .; D: .; J: TRBJ1-1; V: TRBV28; CDR3: CASSFWRLNTEAFF; DNA: TGTGCCAGCAGTTTTTGGAGATTGAACACTGAAGCTTTCTTT
size: .; D: TRBD1; J: TRBJ2-2; V: TRBV5-1; CDR3: CASSLRGQDTGELFF; DNA: TGCGCCAGCAGCCTCCGGGGACAGGATACCGGGGAGCTGTTTTTT
size: .; D: TRBD2; J: TRBJ2-5; V: TRBV5-1; CDR3: CASSFLGLAQETQYF; DNA: TGCGCCAGCAGCTTCCTGGGACTAGCCCAAGAGACCCAGTACTTC
size: few; D: .; J: TRBJ1-2; V: TRBV30; CDR3: CAWSTGRGYTF; DNA: TGTGCCTGGAGTACAGGGCGAGGCTACACCTTC
size: .; D: .; J: TRBJ1-4; V: TRBV11-2; CDR3: CASSHGRRVEKLFF; DNA: TGTGCCAGCAGCCACGGACGCAGGGTGGAAAAACTGTTTTTT
size: .; D: TRBD2; J: TRBJ2-1; V: TRBV2; CDR3: CASSEFTASGRNEQFF; DNA: TGTGCCAGCAGTGAATTTACGGCTAGCGGGCGCAATGAGCAGTTCTTC
size: few; D: .; J: TRBJ2-7; V: TRBV5-8; CDR3: CASSLMGVYEQYF; DNA: TGTGCCAGCAGCTTGATGGGAGTGTACGAGCAGTACTTC